One sample yielded the 18 T cell receptor beta chains listed below, sequenced in a study of shared clonotypes between healthy human individuals. Repertoires were generated with immunoSEQ multiplex PCR, while TCRdb's copy carries only in-frame clones and drops some. The sample consists of some 1 million clones, approximately 68% of them appearing once. Specimen: memory CD4+ T cells sorted from blood. Subset meaning: CD45RA-negative fraction. The receptors were sampled from a man between 18 and 29 years old in good health.

The chain has TRBV5-1 and TRBJ2-3; D is unclear. V lost 7 bases and J lost 4, with 16 bases in between. The CDR3 covers 14 residues. CDR1 and CDR2 from the germline V gene are SGHRS and YFSETQ. CDR3 residues: CASASLGDADTQYF. In nucleotides, the CDR3 is TGCGCCAGCGCATCTCTAGGAGATGCAGATACGCAGTATTTT.

This clone was observed a few times. Other nucleotide sequences in the sample specify the same CDR3. This sequence joins TRBV5-1 and TRBJ2-7, with D uncertain. Looked up from germline, CDR1 is SGHRS and CDR2 is YFSETQ. CDR3 length: 12 amino acids. The germline V and J ends were trimmed by 2 bases and 3 bases, with 6 bases remaining between them. CDR3 residues: CASSFQGYEQYF. The DNA of the CDR3 is TGCGCCAGCAGCTTCCAAGGCTACGAGCAGTACTTC.

This sequence joins TRBV27 and TRBJ2-7; D is unresolved. The V end was cut by 1 base, the J end by 6 bases, with 7 bases between. Germline V CDR1 and CDR2: MNHEY, SMNVEV (reference sequence). This CDR3 comprises 12 residues. CDR3: CASSLLWGEQYF. For the CDR3, the DNA is TGTGCCAGCAGTTTATTGTGGGGCGAGCAGTACTTC.

The CDR3 sequence is CASSFGARQETQYF. In nucleotides, the CDR3 is TGTGCCAGCAGCTTCGGGGCCAGACAAGAGACCCAGTACTTC. The J gene is TRBJ2-5, the V gene TRBV5-5; D is tentatively TRBD1 or TRBD2 (5 bases each). Germline V gene lookup returns CDR1 SGHKS and CDR2 YYEKEE (reference sequence). The ends were cut back, 2 bases at V and 2 bases at J, with 10 bases in the middle. The CDR3 has 14 residues.

This chain uses TRBV6-5 with TRBJ1-5; D is undetermined. V was pared by 5 bases and J by 5 bases, with 7 bases between. The V gene's germline CDR1 is MNHEY and CDR2 SVGAGI. The CDR3 runs 12 residues. In DNA, the CDR3 is TGTGCCAGCAGTCGTATTGATCAGCCCCAGCATTTT. Translating gives CASSRIDQPQHF.

V usage is TRBV5-1 and J usage is TRBJ2-3; D possibly matches TRBD1 or TRBD2 (5 bases each). Germline CDR1 is SGHRS and CDR2 is YFSETQ. V was shortened by 1 base and J by 5 bases, with 11 bases between the two germline ends. This CDR3 is 14 amino acids long. The CDR3 region is CASSLTAGGDTQYF. The CDR3 region has the DNA TGCGCCAGCAGCTTGACAGCTGGGGGAGATACGCAGTATTTT.

This chain connects TRBV10-3 to TRBJ2-1; D may be TRBD1 (6 bases). Germline V lookup: CDR1 ENHRY, CDR2 SYGVKD. The CDR3 runs to 13 residues. Trimming stripped 2 bases from V and 5 bases from J, with 7 bases between. The CDR3 sequence is CAISEGGNNEQFF. In DNA form, the CDR3 reads TGTGCCATCAGTGAGGGGGGCAACAATGAGCAGTTCTTC.

The chain recombines TRBV15 with TRBJ2-1; a weak D match, TRBD2 (6 bases). CDR3 length equals 16 residues. The V gene's germline CDR1 is LNHNV and CDR2 YYDKDF (reference sequence). Trimming shortened V by 1 base and J by 1 base, and 11 bases separated the two germline ends. The chain's CDR3 is CATSRGSGKSYNEQFF. The CDR3 DNA is TGTGCCACCAGCAGAGGTAGCGGAAAGTCCTACAATGAGCAGTTCTTC.

The V gene is TRBV18, the J gene TRBJ2-7; D uncertain. CDR3 length: 14 amino acids. Germline lookup yields CDR1 KGHSH and CDR2 LQKENI. The V gene lost 3 bases and the J gene lost 2 bases, with 11 bases spanning the gap. The CDR3 reads CASSPSPDAYEQYF. CDR3 coding DNA: TGTGCCAGCTCACCCTCCCCGGACGCCTACGAGCAGTACTTC.

The chain carries TRBV2 and TRBJ1-2; maybe TRBD1 (6 bases). V was pared by 5 bases and J by 6 bases, with 13 bases between. The length of the CDR3 is 13 residues. Germline loops: CDR1 SNHLY, CDR2 FYNNEI. CDR3 residues: CASSFRGKDGYTF. CDR3 sequence (DNA): TGTGCCAGCAGTTTCAGGGGTAAGGATGGCTACACCTTC. The entire variable domain, with the rest obtained from reference TRBV2 and TRBJ1-2, is as follows: EPEVTQTPSHQVTQMGQEVILRCVPISNHLYFYWYRQILGQKVEFLVSFYNNEISEKSEIFDDQFSVERPDGSNFTLKIRSTKLEDSAMYFCASSFRGKDGYTFGSGTRLTVV.

The chain employs TRBV5-4 and TRBJ1-6, with 7 bases identical to TRBD1. The length of the CDR3 is 17 residues. V shed 0 bases, J shed 0 bases, and the junction held 3 bases outside the gene matches. Germline CDR1 and CDR2: SGHNT and YYREEE (reference sequence). For the CDR3, the DNA is TGTGCCAGCAGCTTGGACAGGGGAAGCTCCTATAATTCACCCCTCCACTTT. This gives the protein CASSLDRGSSYNSPLHF.

The J gene is TRBJ1-2, the V gene TRBV6-1; unclear D gene. Trimming left V 6 bases short and J 1 base short, with 12 bases between. The CDR3 extends over 14 amino acids. Germline V lookup: CDR1 MNHNS, CDR2 SASEGT. The CDR3 coding sequence is TGTGCCAGCAGAAGAAATCAGATTAACTATGGCTACACCTTC. It encodes CASRRNQINYGYTF.

This chain joins TRBV5-1 and TRBJ1-6; 9 nucleotides agree with TRBD1. Unmatched junction bases numbered 8, after V lost 4 bases and J lost 0 bases. Germline V lookup: CDR1 SGHRS, CDR2 YFSETQ. This CDR3 is 18 amino acids long. The CDR3 sequence is CASSEITGGSSYNSPLHF. In nucleotides, the CDR3 is TGCGCCAGCAGCGAGATAACAGGGGGCAGCTCCTATAATTCACCCCTCCACTTT.

The chain links TRBV5-1 to TRBJ1-1, with TRBD1 matching over 7 bases. The CDR3 consists of 14 residues. With 0 bases clipped from V and 4 bases from J, the junction kept 3 bases outside the gene matches. In germline, CDR1 is SGHRS, CDR2 YFSETQ. For the CDR3, the DNA is TGCGCCAGCAGCTTGGAATCAGGGGGCACTGAAGCTTTCTTT. Translated, it gives CASSLESGGTEAFF.

The J gene is TRBJ2-7, the V gene TRBV11-3; the match to TRBD2 covers 7 bases. The CDR3 is 14 residues long. V dropped 8 bases and J dropped 3; count of bases not matched to a gene: 10. CDR1 SGHNT and CDR2 YENEEA come from the germline V gene. CDR3 protein: CASSPGGSYYEQYF. The CDR3 nucleotides are TGTGCCAGCTCCCCCGGGGGGAGCTACTACGAGCAGTACTTC.

The DNA of the CDR3 is TGTGCCAGCAGCCCGGGGGGGTATACGGACTATGGCTACACCTTC. Protein: CASSPGGYTDYGYTF. The gene calls are TRBV6-1 and TRBJ1-2, with TRBD1 as a possible D gene (5 bases). Germline-derived CDR1 and CDR2 are MNHNS and SASEGT. Trimming took 6 bases from V and 3 from J, leaving 17 bases between them. The CDR3 is 15 residues long.

Regarding this clone: Just one base apart from a much larger clone, this may be a read error. The rearrangement joins TRBV13 to TRBJ1-6; 7 bases are a match to TRBD1. The V segment lost 5 bases and the J segment 5 bases; nucleotides outside the gene matches: 3. The CDR3 is 14 amino acids. Per germline, CDR1 PRHDT and CDR2 FYEKMQ (reference sequence). CDR3 in DNA: TGTGCCAGCAGCCAGGGACAGCATAATTCACCCCTCCACTTT. Encoded protein: CASSQGQHNSPLHF.

This rearrangement joins TRBV18 to TRBJ1-6; no definite D call. The CDR3 extends over 13 amino acids. Trimming cost V 7 bases and J 7 bases, with 11 bases left between them. Germline lookup yields CDR1 KGHSH and CDR2 LQKENI. CDR3 amino acids: CASLLDGNSPLHF. CDR3 bases: TGTGCCAGCTTATTGGACGGGAATTCACCCCTCCACTTT. Together with reference TRBV18 and TRBJ1-6, the CDR3 gives the full variable domain: NAGVMQNPRHLVRRRGQEARLRCSPMKGHSHVYWYRQLPEEGLKFMVYLQKENIIDESGMPKERFSAEFPKEGPSILRIQQVVRGDSAAYFCASLLDGNSPLHFGNGTRLTVT.